This TCR beta chain is drawn from a study of T cells after yellow fever vaccination. TCRdb used MiXCR to reprocess the 5' RACE reads, holding one entry per CDR3 protein. The repertoire holds almost 600,000 distinct CDR3 sequences, with about 13% as singletons. Of note for this clonotype: No antigen is known for it.

CDR1 SGHAT and CDR2 FQNNGV come from the germline V gene. The ends were cut back, 5 bases at V and 7 bases at J, with 17 bases in the middle. This CDR3 is built from 14 residues. General study points: Only a small proportion of the clonotypes turned up in both the CD4 and the CD8 compartments, likely arising from convergent recombination.

The clonotype comes from a young man who received the YFV17D yellow fever vaccine. Source: PBMCs, taken on the day of the yellow fever booster vaccination. The rearrangement uses TRBV11-2 and TRBJ1-1, with D unclear. The CDR3 here is CASSPILWADEAFF. In nucleotides, the CDR3 is TGTGCCAGCAGCCCGATTCTCTGGGCCGATGAAGCTTTCTTT.